This TCR beta chain came from a study of CD8 T cells in Susac syndrome (dated by TCRdb to about 2019). With respect to the entire study: Of the Susac syndrome patients who were sequenced, six had clinically active disease and fewer than ten were in clinical remission. Susac syndrome patients were therapy-naive, on corticosteroids (some also receiving IVIg), or on IVIg alone at blood withdrawal. Repertoire sequencing was used to test whether CD8+ T cell activation and differentiation in Susac syndrome was antigen driven.

RNA was extracted with the RNeasy kit and roughly 0.5 to 1 ug was reverse transcribed using random hexamers. TCR beta CDR3 regions were amplified with the immunoSEQ multiplex PCR assay covering 54 Vbeta and 13 Jbeta segments. To correct PCR amplification bias, a synthetic template baseline was used for both primer optimization and computational correction. On the study's bioinformatics: Reads were annotated to V, D and J genes according to IMGT and were analyzed with immunoSEQ Analyzer, with only productive sequences retained. To calculate clonality, Shannon entropy was normalized by log2 of the number of productive unique sequences and then subtracted from one. For each patient and control, public and private clones were evaluated among the 100 most prevalent clones. Clones were defined as Susac-specific if absent from the healthy and MS cohorts, from 900 to 1,300 published viral clones and from other ImmuneACCESS disease sequences. TCRdb handled the public reads itself, with Q25 trimming in fastp and clone calling in MiXCR, and kept productive beta chains. Rows are unified per CDR3 protein, each entry keeping the most common DNA and genes. These V and J calls rely on TCRdb rather than the paper's analysis. Within this sample are 95,000 to 150,000 distinct CDR3 sequences, with nearly 96% of them counted one time only. The ten largest clones represent approximately 0.15% of the sample.

Broader findings and caveats from the paper: No clonal expansion was detected in the CD4+ T cell repertoire of Susac syndrome patients. The TCR sequencing and HLA analysis was acknowledged to have included a relatively small number of individuals.

The CDR3 contains 14 residues, cysteine and phenylalanine counted. Only the CDR3 portion is preserved as DNA: 42 bases, with reading frame beginning at the first base. At the junction V is shortened by 2 bases and J by 3 bases, with 8 bases in between. CDR1 and CDR2 are read off the germline V gene as MNHEY and SVGEGT. High-throughput TCR beta sequencing profiled peripheral blood CD8+ and CD4+ T cells from healthy donors, Susac syndrome patients and multiple sclerosis patients. The Susac syndrome patients fulfilled recently defined diagnostic criteria for either definite or probable disease. Bulk CD8+ and CD4+ T cells were purified by magnetic negative isolation, whereas CD8+ TEMRA cells were enriched by FACS. Blood was drawn into EDTA tubes, processed within 24 hours, and PBMCs were isolated by density gradient centrifugation. PBMCs intended for TCR sequencing were cryopreserved in liquid nitrogen and thawed later in a water bath at 37 degrees C. Purity of sorted or isolated CD4+, CD8+ and CD8+ TEMRA cells was at least 90%.

With regard to this clonotype: Which antigen it targets is not known. No base qualities exist here, and no much larger clone lies one base off it.

The chain couples TRBV6-2 or TRBV6-3 to TRBJ2-1; the D segment could be TRBD2, given 6 matching bases. The clonotype was recovered from a human donor with Susac syndrome. Source material: CD4+ T cells from PBMCs. The CDR3 amino acid sequence is: CASSYGTRYNEQFF. The nucleotides are TGTGCCAGCAGTTACGGGACTCGCTACAATGAGCAGTTCTTC.